This T cell receptor (beta chain) was recorded in a study of Ad26.COV2.S vaccination and SARS-CoV-2 variants. The wider study: Participants got Ad26.COV2.S intramuscularly, once or twice 56 days apart.

The sample's treatment: 19 received Ad26.COV2.S at low or high dose, single or two shots; 5 received placebo; per-sample allocation not given. Each sample was drawn 63 days after the first injection (of vaccine or placebo). TCRdb's table, derived via immunoSEQ multiplex PCR, lists solely in-frame clones and lacks some. The repertoire holds around 320,000 clones, with roughly 84% as singletons. The sample was peripheral blood, taken in a trial of Ad26.COV2.S vaccine versus placebo. This TCR came from a person aged 18-60 years who received the Ad26.COV2.S COVID-19 vaccine or a placebo.

This chain's CDR3 is CASSPKSTGRNSPLHF. CDR3 DNA sequence: TGTGCCAGCAGCCCCAAGTCGACAGGGAGAAATTCACCCCTCCACTTT. The J gene is TRBJ1-6, the V gene TRBV5-4; 7 bases fit TRBD1. Per the germline V gene, CDR1 is SGHNT and CDR2 is YYREEE (reference sequence). The length of the CDR3 is 16 residues. The V and J ends lost 4 bases and 7 bases, in that order; junction bases with no gene match: 11.